This is a list of T cell receptor beta chains from one sample in a study of OX40 agonist ivuxolimab in advanced cancers. Libraries were prepared by immunoSEQ multiplex PCR; TCRdb keeps only in-frame clonotypes and omits some of them. The sample has about 80,000 clones; about 93% are singletons. The sequencing used CD4+ or CD8+ T cells sorted from blood, collected in a trial of the OX40 agonist ivuxolimab. These TCRs come from an adult with an advanced solid tumor such as melanoma, head and neck, liver or kidney cancer. The CDR3 runs from the conserved cysteine through the conserved F or W. Fields, in order: J gene, clone size, V gene, D gene, CDR3 DNA, CDR3 protein. The D gene is left open where the match is weak. Size is omitted from some rows. Given values are once, few, many or a class for expanded clones.

TRBJ2-6 | NA | TRBV5-5 | NA | TGTGCCAGCAGCTTAAGCTCTGGGGCCAACGTCCTGACTTTC | CASSLSSGANVLTF
TRBJ1-2 | NA | TRBV7-8 | TRBD1 | TGTGCCAGCAGTTCAGACAGGGGGCTGGGCTACACCTTC | CASSSDRGLGYTF
TRBJ1-2 | NA | TRBV28 | NA | TGTGCCAGCAGTTTGCGTAGCACTAACTATGGCTACACCTTC | CASSLRSTNYGYTF
TRBJ1-5 | NA | TRBV28 | TRBD1 | TGTGCCAGCAGCTCCACAGGGGGCAATCAGCCCCAGCATTTT | CASSSTGGNQPQHF
TRBJ2-7 | NA | TRBV7-3 | NA | TGTGCCAGCAGCCCCGTTCCTCTTACTTCCTACGAGCAGTACTTC | CASSPVPLTSYEQYF
TRBJ1-1 | NA | TRBV18 | NA | TGTGCCAGCTCACCACCAAACAATGCGGACACTGAAGCTTTCTTT | CASSPPNNADTEAFF
TRBJ2-5 | NA | TRBV19 | TRBD2 | TGTGCCAGTAGTCTCTGGGGAGCGGGAGCCCTAGAGACCCAGTACTTC | CASSLWGAGALETQYF
TRBJ1-3 | NA | TRBV5-1 | TRBD1 | TGCGCCAGCCGCAGACAGGGGGCGACTGGAAACACCATATATTTT | CASRRQGATGNTIYF
TRBJ2-5 | NA | TRBV18 | TRBD1 | TGTGCCAGCTCACCGACAGGGGGCGGAGAGACCCAGTACTTC | CASSPTGGGETQYF
TRBJ1-5 | NA | TRBV28 | NA | TGTGCCAGCATTGAGGGGGGCTTAGGTAATCAGCCCCAGCATTTT | CASIEGGLGNQPQHF
TRBJ2-1 | NA | TRBV9 | NA | TGTGCCAGCAGCGTAGTTTCCGGGGCCGGGGGGCAGTTCTTC | CASSVVSGAGGQFF
TRBJ2-2 | NA | TRBV28 | NA | TGTGCCAGCAGTCTTGGGACGAACACCGGGGAGCTGTTTTTT | CASSLGTNTGELFF
TRBJ2-5 | NA | TRBV5-4 | NA | TGTGCCAGCAGCTTGAATGGGTTCCAAGAGACCCAGTACTTC | CASSLNGFQETQYF
TRBJ1-6 | NA | TRBV18 | NA | TGTGCCAGCTCACCTGAACTTCTGAGCTCCTATAATTCACCCCTCCACTTT | CASSPELLSSYNSPLHF
TRBJ2-5 | NA | TRBV5-1 | TRBD2 | TGCGCCAGCAGCTTGGCGGGCGGGGGGTACCAAGAGACCCAGTACTTC | CASSLAGGGYQETQYF
TRBJ2-2 | NA | TRBV7-3 | NA | TGTGCCAGCAGCTTATTAGCGACTGGGACCGGGGAGCTGTTTTTT | CASSLLATGTGELFF
TRBJ1-5 | NA | TRBV28 | TRBD1 | TGTGCCAGCAGGATCCCGGGACAGGGGTACAATCAGCCCCAGCATTTT | CASRIPGQGYNQPQHF
TRBJ1-2 | NA | TRBV7-8 | TRBD1 | TGTGCCAGCAGCCCCGCTCCAGGGGGCAACTATGGCTACACCTTC | CASSPAPGGNYGYTF
TRBJ1-2 | NA | TRBV2 | NA | TGTGCCAGCAGTTGGACAAATAACTATGGCTACACCTTC | CASSWTNNYGYTF
TRBJ1-4 | NA | TRBV28 | NA | TGTGCCAGCAGTTTTTTCTTGACGAACCCCGGAAAACTGTTTTTT | CASSFFLTNPGKLFF
TRBJ1-4 | once | TRBV27 | TRBD1 | TGTGCCAGCAGTTTATCGCTAGGGGGCGTTGAAAAACTGTTTTTT | CASSLSLGGVEKLFF
TRBJ1-2 | NA | TRBV18 | NA | TGTGCCAGCTCACCACCGGGGGAAATCTATGGCTACACCTTC | CASSPPGEIYGYTF
TRBJ1-1 | NA | TRBV28 | NA | TGTGCCAGCAGTTTACCGACAGGTTTGTTCACTGAAGCTTTCTTT | CASSLPTGLFTEAFF
TRBJ2-5 | NA | TRBV2 | NA | TGTGCCAGCAGTGTCTGGGGTAGAGGAGAGACCCAGTACTTC | CASSVWGRGETQYF
TRBJ2-1 | NA | TRBV28 | NA | TGTGCCAGCAGGACCGGGAGTACGTACAATGAGCAGTTCTTC | CASRTGSTYNEQFF
TRBJ2-7 | NA | TRBV6-1 | NA | TGTGCCAGCAAGGCCAAAACCTACGAGCAGTACTTC | CASKAKTYEQYF
TRBJ1-4 | once | TRBV28 | TRBD1 | TGTGCCAGCAGTACTATTGGACAGGGGGGCGAAAAACTGTTTTTT | CASSTIGQGGEKLFF
TRBJ2-7 | NA | TRBV28 | NA | TGTGCCAGCAGCCCCCGCTTTTACTACGAGCAGTACTTC | CASSPRFYYEQYF
TRBJ2-1 | NA | TRBV4-3 | NA | TGCGCCAGCAGCCAGGGGACCGGCATTAGGCAGTTCTTC | CASSQGTGIRQFF
TRBJ2-2 | NA | TRBV7-8 | NA | TGTGCCAGCAGCGCGTCAGGAGGGGGCAACACCGGGGAGCTGTTTTTT | CASSASGGGNTGELFF
TRBJ2-2 | NA | TRBV4-3 | TRBD1 | TGCGCCAGCAGCCAAGACGGGACAGGGAACACCGGGGAGCTGTTTTTT | CASSQDGTGNTGELFF
TRBJ1-1 | NA | TRBV7-9 | NA | TGTGCCAGCAGCCTCAAGGACGGCACTGAAGCTTTCTTT | CASSLKDGTEAFF
TRBJ2-3 | NA | TRBV2 | TRBD2 | TGTGCCAGCAGTGTTGGACTAGCGGGGGGGACAGATACGCAGTATTTT | CASSVGLAGGTDTQYF
TRBJ1-1 | once | TRBV10-2 | TRBD1 | TGCGCCAGTGCGATCCGGGACAGAGAAGCTTTCTTT | CASAIRDREAFF
TRBJ2-2 | NA | TRBV6-1 | TRBD2 | TGTGCCAGCACCGGACTAGCGGCGAACACCGGGGAGCTGTTTTTT | CASTGLAANTGELFF
TRBJ1-1 | NA | TRBV6-5 | NA | TGTGCCAGCAGTTACGGGCTCGGGGGCTCTACTGAAGCTTTCTTT | CASSYGLGGSTEAFF
TRBJ2-2 | NA | TRBV19 | TRBD1 | TGTGCCAGTTGGGACAGGGGGCTAGGGTACACCGGGGAGCTGTTTTTT | CASWDRGLGYTGELFF
TRBJ2-3 | NA | TRBV10-3 | TRBD1 | TGTGCCATTACAGGGGACATTAGCACAGATACGCAGTATTTT | CAITGDISTDTQYF
TRBJ1-6 | NA | TRBV5-1 | NA | TGCGCCAGCAGCTTCTCGGACGGAAATTCACCCCTCCACTTT | CASSFSDGNSPLHF
TRBJ1-6 | NA | TRBV5-5 | NA | TGTGCCAGCTTGCAGGGACCGACTAATTCACCCCTCCACTTT | CASLQGPTNSPLHF
TRBJ2-7 | NA | TRBV5-1 | TRBD1 | TGCGCCAGCAGCGAGACAGGGACCTACGAGCAGTACTTC | CASSETGTYEQYF
TRBJ2-5 | NA | TRBV27 | TRBD1 | TGTGCCAACAGGAAGGGACAGGCAAGAGTATTTCAGGAGACCCAGTACTTC | CANRKGQARVFQETQYF
TRBJ1-5 | NA | TRBV27 | TRBD1 | TGTGCCAGCAGTTTATGGCAGGGGGCTCAGCCCCAGCATTTT | CASSLWQGAQPQHF
TRBJ2-3 | NA | TRBV7-9 | NA | TGTGCCAGCAGCCGGTCGCAGTTCACAGATACGCAGTATTTT | CASSRSQFTDTQYF
TRBJ1-2 | NA | TRBV2 | NA | TGTGCCAGCAGCATCGACCGTACCACGCCGGTTAACTATGGCTACACCTTC | CASSIDRTTPVNYGYTF
TRBJ1-6 | NA | TRBV6-5 | NA | TGTGCCAGCACTGGCGGGAGCTCCTATAATTCACCCCTCCACTTT | CASTGGSSYNSPLHF